This T cell receptor (beta chain) is drawn from a study of blood T cell repertoires in COVID-19. Study information: COVID-19 samples from acute and convalescent phases originated in the United States, Italy and Spain. The cDNA or gDNA used as material had been derived from T cells, B-cell-depleted T cells, or PBMCs.

This clone was counted a single time. TCRdb's copy holds only in-frame clones and misses some; the assay was immunoSEQ multiplex PCR. Among around 100,000 clones listed, 81% were seen once. The CDR3 totals 15 residues. Trimming pared 4 bases from V and 5 bases from J, leaving 17 bases between. Per germline, CDR1 MDHEN and CDR2 SYDVKM. The sequence derives from a man aged 45-65 years with acute or convalescent COVID-19. The material sequenced was peripheral blood. This chain joins TRBV28 and TRBJ2-5, with a tentative D call TRBD1 (5 bases). This CDR3 reads CASSYGHAVVETQYF. CDR3 coding DNA: TGTGCCAGCAGTTACGGACACGCTGTTGTGGAGACCCAGTACTTC. The full variable domain, in which reference TRBV28 and TRBJ2-5 provide the parts outside the CDR3, is DVKVTQSSRYLVKRTGEKVFLECVQDMDHENMFWYRQDPGLGLRLIYFSYDVKMKEKGDIPEGYSVSREKKERFSLILESASTNQTSMYLCASSYGHAVVETQYFGPGTRLLVL.